The T cell receptor beta chain described here comes from a study of blood T cell repertoires in COVID-19. Across the whole study: There were acute and convalescent COVID-19 samples, and they came from the United States, Italy and Spain. PBMCs, B-cell-depleted T cells, or T cells were the source of the cDNA or gDNA that made up the material.

In the original analysis: Reference gene primer amplification gave estimated nucleated cell counts. Generated by immunoSEQ multiplex PCR, the TCRdb table keeps only in-frame clones and is missing some. The V and J calls and clone size were taken over from that table, and D and trimming were inferred from the DNA. The sample lists about 310,000 clones, around 87% occurring once. Trimming took 0 bases from V and 6 from J, leaving 15 bases between them. This CDR3 is 16 amino acids long. Germline-derived CDR1 and CDR2 are SGDLS and YYNGEE. This clone was detected only a few times. This TCR was recovered from a man aged 45-65 years with active or convalescent COVID-19. Sequencing was carried out using peripheral blood. This chain uses TRBV9 with TRBJ1-4; TRBD1 is a possible D gene (5 bases). CDR3 sequence reads: CASSVGVTAGYEKLFF. The CDR3 DNA reads TGTGCCAGCAGCGTAGGGGTGACAGCAGGATATGAAAAACTGTTTTTT.